Described below is a single T cell receptor (beta chain) sequence and its context. Its antigen is not identified. Time point: blood 4 weeks post-SBRT, at nephrectomy. Treatment reported: 15 Gy SBRT to primary tumor, nephrectomy 4 weeks later. Blood was sampled at baseline, 2 weeks and 4 weeks after SBRT. This sample was included in a study of radiation and T cells in renal cell carcinoma. Findings and limits, study-wide: From baseline, blood top tumor clonotypes peaked at 2 weeks post-radiation. No pretreatment tumor biopsies were available for baseline clonotypes.

TCRdb's table, derived via immunoSEQ multiplex PCR, lists solely in-frame clones and lacks some. Of fewer than 200,000 clones in the sample, around 90% are singletons; the top ten hold about 11%. The germline V gene has CDR1 SGHRS and CDR2 YFSETQ. Between the trimmed V and J ends, which lost 5 bases and 5 bases, there was a span of 11 bases. The CDR3 runs to 13 residues. The material sequenced was blood, taken from a patient whose treatment included radiotherapy and nephrectomy. The genes are TRBV5-1 and TRBJ2-1; maybe TRBD2 (6 bases). This receptor was taken from a woman between 45 and 60 years old with renal cell carcinoma. The CDR3 reads CASRGDSHNEQFF. In DNA form, the CDR3 reads TGCGCCAGCAGGGGGGACTCACACAATGAGCAGTTCTTC.